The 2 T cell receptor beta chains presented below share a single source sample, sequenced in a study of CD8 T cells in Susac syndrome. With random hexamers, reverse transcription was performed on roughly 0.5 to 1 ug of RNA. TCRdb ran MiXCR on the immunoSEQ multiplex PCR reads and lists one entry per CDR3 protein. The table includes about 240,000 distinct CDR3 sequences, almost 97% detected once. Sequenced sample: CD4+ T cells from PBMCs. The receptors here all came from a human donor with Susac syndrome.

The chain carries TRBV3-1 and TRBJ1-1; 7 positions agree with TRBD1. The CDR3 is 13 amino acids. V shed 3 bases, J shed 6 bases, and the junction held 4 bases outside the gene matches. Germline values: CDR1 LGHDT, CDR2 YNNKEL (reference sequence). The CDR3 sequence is CASSHGQAAEAFF. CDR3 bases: TGTGCCAGCAGCCATGGACAGGCGGCTGAAGCTTTCTTT.

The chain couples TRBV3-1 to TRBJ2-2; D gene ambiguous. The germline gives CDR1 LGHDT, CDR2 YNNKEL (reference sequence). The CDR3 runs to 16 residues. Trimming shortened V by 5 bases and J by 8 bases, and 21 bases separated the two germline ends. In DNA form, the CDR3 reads TGTGCCAGCAGCGCCTCGGAGAGCAGGAGAAAGGGGGAGCTGTTTTTT. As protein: CASSASESRRKGELFF.